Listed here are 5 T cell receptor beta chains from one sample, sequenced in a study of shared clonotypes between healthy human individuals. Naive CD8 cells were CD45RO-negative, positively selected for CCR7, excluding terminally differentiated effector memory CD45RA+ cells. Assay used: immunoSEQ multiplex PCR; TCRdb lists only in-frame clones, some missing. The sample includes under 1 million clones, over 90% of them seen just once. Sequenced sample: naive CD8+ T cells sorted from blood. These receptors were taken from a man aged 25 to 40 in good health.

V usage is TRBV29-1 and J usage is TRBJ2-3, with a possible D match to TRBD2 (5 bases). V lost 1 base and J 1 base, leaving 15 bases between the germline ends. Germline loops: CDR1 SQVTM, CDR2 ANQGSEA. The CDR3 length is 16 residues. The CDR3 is CSVEGLLAWGTDTQYF. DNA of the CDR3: TGCAGCGTTGAAGGGTTGCTAGCTTGGGGCACAGATACGCAGTATTTT.

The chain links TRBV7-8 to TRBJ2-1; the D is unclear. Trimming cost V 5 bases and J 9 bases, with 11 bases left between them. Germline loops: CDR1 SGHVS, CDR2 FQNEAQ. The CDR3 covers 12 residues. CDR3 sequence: CASSARVVEQFF. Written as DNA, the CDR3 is TGTGCCAGCAGCGCCCGGGTCGTTGAGCAGTTCTTC.

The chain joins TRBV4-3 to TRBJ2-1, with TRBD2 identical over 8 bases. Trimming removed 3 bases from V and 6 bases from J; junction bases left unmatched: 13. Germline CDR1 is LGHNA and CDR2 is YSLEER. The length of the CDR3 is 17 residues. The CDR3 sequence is CASSQGFVEREFNEQFF. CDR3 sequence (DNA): TGCGCCAGCAGCCAGGGTTTCGTTGAGCGGGAGTTCAATGAGCAGTTCTTC.

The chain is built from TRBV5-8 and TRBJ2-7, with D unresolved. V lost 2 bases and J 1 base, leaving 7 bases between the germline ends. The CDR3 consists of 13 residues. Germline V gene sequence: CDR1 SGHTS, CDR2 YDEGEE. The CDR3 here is CASSFIGSYEQYF. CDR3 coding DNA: TGTGCCAGCAGCTTTATAGGGTCCTACGAGCAGTACTTC.

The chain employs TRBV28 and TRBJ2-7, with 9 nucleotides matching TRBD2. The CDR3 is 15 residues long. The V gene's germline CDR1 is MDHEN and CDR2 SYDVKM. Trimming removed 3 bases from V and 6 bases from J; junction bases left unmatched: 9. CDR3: CASSFLGAGGGEQYF. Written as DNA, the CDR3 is TGTGCCAGCAGTTTTTTGGGAGCGGGAGGAGGCGAGCAGTACTTC.